This T cell receptor beta chain was obtained from a study of post-analysis software for immune sequencing data. Regarding the study as a whole: When patients were compared with controls, about five TRBV segments were more frequent, TRBV5-6, TRBV5-1 and TRBV20-1 among them.

The TCR beta cDNA libraries carried unique molecular identifiers. From approximately 0.95 to 9.8 million T cells, 400,000 to 500,000 cDNA molecules were obtained. Via MiXCR, TCRdb re-called the PCR reads, giving one row per CDR3 protein. The table records around 710,000 distinct CDR3 sequences, under 60% of them present only once. J gave up 5 bases and V 3 bases, and 24 bases lay outside the gene matches. Germline loops: CDR1 MNHEY, CDR2 SVGAGI. This CDR3 spans 22 amino acids. As regards this clonotype: Antigen specificity is unknown.

This sequence originates from a girl aged 5 to 17 with multiple sclerosis. The chain has TRBV6-5 and TRBJ2-3, with 12 bases fitting TRBD2. Material: blood. This CDR3 reads CASSYRPNNLASGRAGGDTQYF. The CDR3 nucleotides are TGTGCCAGCAGTTATCGACCAAACAACCTGGCTAGCGGGAGGGCCGGGGGAGATACGCAGTATTTT.